The next 24 T cell receptor beta chains were all read from a single sample in a study of identical twins. TCRdb called the 5' RACE reads again in MiXCR, with one record for every CDR3 protein. The data show roughly 690,000 distinct CDR3 sequences, 21% seen once. These data are also associated with another study on T cells expressing NK-cell markers.

Sequencing was performed on PBMCs. The receptors stem from a woman aged 18-29 years in good health.

The V and J genes are TRBV6-5 and TRBJ2-1, with D unclear. V was pared by 6 bases and J by 0 bases, with 15 bases between. The CDR3 is 16 amino acids. The germline V gene has CDR1 MNHEY and CDR2 SVGAGI. In nucleotides, the CDR3 is TGTGCCAGCAGCTTAAGAGCGCCGAGCTCCTACAATGAGCAGTTCTTC. Translating gives CASSLRAPSSYNEQFF.

The CDR3 loop reads CSAPEQGHNSPLHF. CDR3 nucleotide sequence: TGCAGTGCCCCCGAGCAGGGTCATAATTCACCCCTCCACTTT. The chain is built from TRBV20-1 and TRBJ1-6, with D perhaps TRBD1 (5 bases). Looked up from germline, CDR1 is DFQATT and CDR2 is SNEGSKA (reference sequence). CDR3 length: 14 amino acids. Trimming stripped 6 bases from V and 5 bases from J, with 14 bases between.

This clonotype has at least ten counts. The V and J genes are TRBV30 and TRBJ2-1; TRBD2 agrees at 12 bases. The V gene's germline CDR1 is GTSNPN and CDR2 SVGIG (reference sequence). V lost 2 bases to trimming and J lost 7 bases; unmatched junction nucleotides: 6. CDR3 length: 15 amino acids. CDR3 coding DNA: TGTGCCTGGAGTAGGACTAGCGGGAAAGGGAATGAGCAGTTCTTC. This encodes CAWSRTSGKGNEQFF.

This clonotype has a handful of counts. The gene calls are TRBV5-5 and TRBJ2-3, with TRBD2 as a possible D gene (6 bases). Germline V gene sequence: CDR1 SGHKS, CDR2 YYEKEE (reference sequence). The CDR3 runs to 13 residues. Trimming removed 3 bases at V and 7 bases at J, with 12 bases between. This CDR3 reads CASSYGTANTQYF. The CDR3 DNA sequence: TGTGCCAGCAGCTATGGGACTGCGAATACGCAGTATTTT.

This clonotype was seen at least ten times. The rearrangement links TRBV4-3 to TRBJ2-1; 8 bases agree with TRBD2. V was pared by 3 bases and J by 0 bases, with 4 bases of the junction left unmatched. CDR3 size: 16 residues. Germline V gene lookup returns CDR1 LGHNA and CDR2 YSLEER. In DNA, the CDR3 is TGCGCCAGCAGCCATTTAGCGGGGAGCTCCTACAATGAGCAGTTCTTC. As protein: CASSHLAGSSYNEQFF.

This clonotype was seen a few times. The chain is built from TRBV12-3 or TRBV12-4 and TRBJ2-7; the D gene is possibly TRBD2 (5 bases). The CDR3 is made up of 12 amino acids. V lost 3 bases to trimming and J lost 6 bases, with 9 bases between them. The CDR3 region is CASSFGSAEQYF. The CDR3 bases are TGTGCCAGCAGTTTTGGTAGCGCCGAGCAGTACTTC.

The chain uses TRBV6-1 and TRBJ2-7; the match to TRBD1 covers 9 bases. This CDR3 comprises 16 residues. In germline, CDR1 is MNHNS, CDR2 SASEGT. Unmatched junction bases numbered 16, after V lost 7 bases and J lost 6 bases. Here the CDR3 reads CASTRVGQGRSGEQYF. The DNA of the CDR3 is TGTGCCAGCACCAGAGTCGGACAGGGGAGGAGCGGCGAGCAGTACTTC.

This clonotype was seen a few times. J is TRBJ2-1 and V is TRBV7-2, with TRBD2 matching 7 bases. Germline V gene sequence: CDR1 SGHTA, CDR2 FQGNSA. Trimming at V came to 3 bases and at J to 0 bases, leaving 2 bases not matched to a gene. CDR3 size: 15 residues. The CDR3 DNA reads as TGTGCCAGCAGCTTCTGGACTAGCTCCTACAATGAGCAGTTCTTC. Residues: CASSFWTSSYNEQFF.

CDR3 amino acids: CASSPSGSSEQYF. CDR3 DNA: TGTGCCAGCAGCCCAAGCGGGAGTTCCGAGCAGTACTTC. The chain is built from TRBV3-1 and TRBJ2-7; the match to TRBD2 covers 8 bases. V shed 4 bases and J 6 bases; nucleotides not matched to a gene: 5. From germline, CDR1 is LGHDT and CDR2 YNNKEL (reference sequence). The CDR3 totals 13 residues.

This clonotype came up many times. The chain links TRBV27 to TRBJ2-7; 9 bases line up with TRBD1. This CDR3 is built from 14 residues. V lost 6 bases, J lost 3 bases, and 6 bases stayed unmatched. From germline, CDR1 is MNHEY and CDR2 SMNVEV (reference sequence). CDR3 sequence reads: CASRRTGDLYEQYF. The CDR3 DNA sequence: TGTGCCAGCAGACGGACAGGGGACCTCTACGAGCAGTACTTC.

V and J are TRBV20-1 and TRBJ1-2; 8 bases fit TRBD1. This CDR3 has 13 amino acids. V shed 6 bases and J 4 bases; nucleotides not matched to a gene: 7. CDR1 and CDR2 (germline): DFQATT, SNEGSKA (reference sequence). DNA for the CDR3: TGCAGTGCAGGACAGGGCCTTCTCTATGGCTACACCTTC. Encoded protein: CSAGQGLLYGYTF.

This clonotype came up many times. The chain couples TRBV5-1 to TRBJ1-5, with 7 bases lining up with TRBD1. CDR3 length: 14 amino acids. Germline loops: CDR1 SGHRS, CDR2 YFSETQ. After removal of 4 bases from V and 4 bases from J, the junction contained 5 bases not matched to a gene. For the CDR3, the DNA is TGCGCCAGCAGCACAGGGGCCCCTAATCAGCCCCAGCATTTT. Protein sequence: CASSTGAPNQPQHF.

V and J are TRBV6-1 and TRBJ1-3; a possible D gene is TRBD1 (6 bases). The CDR3 length is 13 residues. Germline CDR1 MNHNS, CDR2 SASEGT. V lost 7 bases and J lost 4, with 11 bases in between. CDR3 sequence reads: CASNTGQGNTIYF. CDR3 in DNA: TGTGCCAGCAACACCGGACAGGGAAACACCATATATTTT.

The J gene is TRBJ1-2, the V gene TRBV20-1; D is undetermined. Germline CDR1 reads DFQATT; CDR2 reads SNEGSKA (reference sequence). This CDR3 comprises 13 residues. The CDR3 region is CSLRLPANYGYTF. CDR3 DNA sequence: TGCAGCCTAAGACTTCCAGCTAACTATGGCTACACCTTC.

This clonotype was counted between two and nine times. This chain connects TRBV7-2 to TRBJ2-1; D not resolved. V lost 4 bases, J lost 9 bases, and 16 bases lay in between. The V gene's germline CDR1 is SGHTA and CDR2 FQGNSA. The CDR3 sequence is 14 residues long. The CDR3 sequence is CASSSFSTVVEQFF. The CDR3, as DNA: TGTGCCAGCAGCTCCTTTTCCACCGTCGTTGAGCAGTTCTTC.

Many counts were recorded for this clonotype. The chain is built from TRBV20-1 and TRBJ2-7; D is possibly TRBD2 (6 bases). The CDR3 sequence is 13 residues long. V lost 6 bases to trimming and J lost 6 bases, with 18 bases between them. Germline V lookup: CDR1 DFQATT, CDR2 SNEGSKA (reference sequence). CDR3 in DNA: TGCAGTGCCCTTGGAGGGGTTCTGTCCGAGCAGTACTTC. Translated, it gives CSALGGVLSEQYF.

This clonotype was picked up one time. The CDR3 spells CASYGGVRGSPLHF. For the CDR3, the DNA is TGCGCCAGCTATGGGGGAGTCCGCGGTTCACCCCTCCACTTT. The chain couples TRBV5-1 to TRBJ1-6; possible D gene TRBD1, 5 bases. Germline loops: CDR1 SGHRS, CDR2 YFSETQ. CDR3 length: 14 residues. The V and J ends lost 7 bases and 9 bases respectively, with 17 bases between them.

This clonotype was detected only a few times. The chain joins TRBV6-5 to TRBJ2-2; D perhaps matches TRBD2 (6 bases). This CDR3 region has 18 residues. The V end was cut by 0 bases, the J end by 6 bases, with 20 bases between. Germline CDR1 MNHEY, CDR2 SVGAGI. CDR3 protein: CASSYSYRRDPEAGELFF. CDR3 in DNA: TGTGCCAGCAGTTACTCGTATCGGCGGGACCCTGAGGCCGGGGAGCTGTTTTTT.

The rearrangement uses TRBV24-1 and TRBJ2-1; TRBD1 agrees at 7 bases. Germline-derived CDR1 and CDR2 are KGHDR and SFDVKD. After removal of 4 bases from V and 6 bases from J, the junction contained 5 bases not matched to a gene. This CDR3 region has 14 residues. The CDR3 DNA sequence: TGTGCCACCAGTGAAACAGGGGTTTCCAATGAGCAGTTCTTC. Translating gives CATSETGVSNEQFF.

V gene TRBV10-3 combines with J gene TRBJ2-5; 9 bases are a match to TRBD2. The CDR3 runs 15 residues. Germline V gene lookup returns CDR1 ENHRY and CDR2 SYGVKD. V was pared by 6 bases and J by 2 bases, with 7 bases of the junction left unmatched. CDR3 sequence (DNA): TGTGCCATCAGCCTTAGCGGGAGTAGTCAAGAGACCCAGTACTTC. Translating it yields CAISLSGSSQETQYF.

This clonotype was counted ten times or more. The rearrangement links TRBV12-3 or TRBV12-4 to TRBJ2-7; a weak D match, TRBD2 (6 bases). The germline V and J ends were trimmed by 6 bases and 3 bases, with 12 bases remaining between them. The CDR3 covers 13 residues. CDR3 sequence (DNA): TGTGCCAGCAGGGTTAGGAGGGACTACGAGCAGTACTTC. This codes for CASRVRRDYEQYF.

Only a few counts were recorded for this clonotype. This rearrangement joins TRBV15 to TRBJ2-7; D unclear. The CDR3 is 13 residues long. The V gene lost 1 base and the J gene lost 8 bases, with 12 bases spanning the gap. Germline V lookup: CDR1 LNHNV, CDR2 YYDKDF (reference sequence). The CDR3 DNA reads as TGTGCCACCAGCAGAGTGGGCTATCCCCAGCAGTACTTC. Encoded protein: CATSRVGYPQQYF.

This clonotype turned up a few times. The chain is built from TRBV20-1 and TRBJ1-1, with D tentatively TRBD1 (6 bases). The V end was cut by 6 bases, the J end by 2 bases, with 10 bases between. Germline V CDR1 and CDR2: DFQATT, SNEGSKA (reference sequence). The CDR3 runs 12 residues. The CDR3 sequence is CSARGHNTEAFF. CDR3 DNA sequence: TGCAGTGCCAGGGGCCATAACACTGAAGCTTTCTTT.

This clonotype was recorded at least ten times. The J gene is TRBJ2-2, the V gene TRBV5-5; 7 nucleotides match TRBD2. CDR3 length: 15 amino acids. V dropped 4 bases and J dropped 0; count of bases not matched to a gene: 3. The germline gives CDR1 SGHKS, CDR2 YYEKEE (reference sequence). The CDR3 DNA reads TGTGCCAGCAGCCCCGGGACTACGAACACCGGGGAGCTGTTTTTT. The encoded protein is CASSPGTTNTGELFF.